This T cell receptor (beta chain) was recovered during a study of identical twins' blood T cells. TCRdb re-derived calls from the 5' RACE reads in MiXCR, one entry per CDR3 protein. Of hundreds of thousands of distinct CDR3 sequences in the sample, approximately 30% are singletons; the top ten hold roughly 5.5%. Germline V gene lookup returns CDR1 SGHDN and CDR2 FVKESK. The CDR3 is made up of 13 amino acids. Study results and limitations: Mainly, cloneset size products determined shared clonotypes, twins included.

Concerning this clonotype itself: Its antigen is not known. Being one base from a much bigger clone, this may be a read error.

Sequenced material: PBMCs. This receptor was obtained from a woman aged 18 to 55 in good health. The chain is built from TRBV14 and TRBJ1-1; D uncertain. This CDR3 reads CASNQEDNTEAFF. CDR3 nucleotides: TGTGCCAGCAACCAAGAGGATAACACTGAAGCTTTCTTT.